The 8 T cell receptor beta chains below come from one sample, sequenced in a study of cytomegalovirus exposure and HLA in healthy donors. A multiplex PCR was run with 60 Vbeta primers and 13 Jbeta primers. TCRdb's copy holds only in-frame clones and misses some; the assay was immunoSEQ multiplex PCR. The sample consists of around 100,000 clones, roughly 78% of them appearing once. Sequencing was carried out using PBMCs. The receptors derive from a male donor in good health and CMV-seropositive.

The gene calls are TRBV12-5 and TRBJ1-6; D is ambiguous. Per the germline V gene, CDR1 is LGHNT and CDR2 is FRNRAP. The CDR3 loop spans 14 amino acids. The V and J ends lost 7 bases and 11 bases respectively, with 18 bases between them. CDR3 amino acids: CASAAGDGPPPLHF. CDR3 sequence (DNA): TGTGCTAGTGCCGCGGGCGATGGGCCACCACCCCTCCACTTT. Full variable domain (missing parts from reference TRBV12-5 and TRBJ1-6): DARVTQTPRHKVTEMGQEVTMRCQPILGHNTVFWYRQTMMQGLELLAYFRNRAPLDDSGMPKDRFSAEMPDATLATLKIQPSEPRDSAVYFCASAAGDGPPPLHFGNGTRLTVT.

The chain joins TRBV7-9 to TRBJ2-7; TRBD1 is a possible D gene (5 bases). Trimming took off 2 bases at V and 5 bases at J, with 13 bases between the two ends. Looked up from germline, CDR1 is SEHNR and CDR2 is FQNEAQ (reference sequence). The CDR3 runs 14 residues. The CDR3 region is CASSLQGRIHEQYF. Written as DNA, the CDR3 is TGTGCCAGCAGCTTACAGGGCAGGATCCACGAGCAGTACTTC.

The chain links TRBV5-1 to TRBJ2-5; tentatively, D is TRBD2 (6 bases). The CDR3 spans 16 residues. V was clipped by 0 bases and J by 11 bases, with 23 bases between them. Germline CDR1 is SGHRS and CDR2 is YFSETQ. The CDR3 DNA sequence: TGCGCCAGCAGCTTGGCCCCACATGGGACTCCCCCGGGGCAGTACTTC. Translation: CASSLAPHGTPPGQYF. Complete variable domain (other parts from reference TRBV5-1 and TRBJ2-5): KAGVTQTPRYLIKTRGQQVTLSCSPISGHRSVSWYQQTPGQGLQFLFEYFSETQRNKGNFPGRFSGRQFSNSRSEMNVSTLELGDSALYLCASSLAPHGTPPGQYFGPGTRLLVL.

The chain links TRBV6-6 to TRBJ2-1, with TRBD2 matching over 7 bases. CDR3 length: 16 amino acids. V lost 7 bases and J lost 6; bases outside the gene matches: 15. Germline V gene lookup returns CDR1 MNHNY and CDR2 SVGAGI (reference sequence). The CDR3 DNA follows: TGTGCCAGCAACGACCGAAGCGGGGTAATCCCCAATGAGCAGTTCTTC. Its protein product is CASNDRSGVIPNEQFF.

This clone was recorded only once. The rearrangement joins TRBV7-9 to TRBJ2-7; 7 bases align to TRBD1. From germline, CDR1 is SEHNR and CDR2 FQNEAQ (reference sequence). V lost 1 base and J lost 0; bases outside the gene matches: 3. The CDR3 loop spans 15 amino acids. The CDR3 region has the DNA TGTGCCAGCAGCTTAGAGGGACAGAGCTCCTACGAGCAGTACTTC. Translation gives CASSLEGQSSYEQYF.

The chain combines TRBV9 with TRBJ2-5, with 9 bases matching TRBD1. The trim removed 0 bases at V and 5 bases at J, leaving 8 bases unmatched. The CDR3 sequence is 16 residues long. Looked up from germline, CDR1 is SGDLS and CDR2 is YYNGEE. CDR3 DNA: TGTGCCAGCAGCGTAGAGGGACAGGGATTCGGGGAGACCCAGTACTTC. Amino acids: CASSVEGQGFGETQYF. The full variable domain, its missing parts supplied by reference TRBV9 and TRBJ2-5, is DSGVTQTPKHLITATGQRVTLRCSPRSGDLSVYWYQQSLDQGLQFLIQYYNGEERAKGNILERFSAQQFPDLHSELNLSSLELGDSALYFCASSVEGQGFGETQYFGPGTRLLVL.

The rearrangement joins TRBV6-5 to TRBJ2-3; 7 positions agree with TRBD2. The CDR3 has 15 amino acids. The germline gives CDR1 MNHEY, CDR2 SVGAGI. The junction had 7 bases not matched to a gene; V was cut back by 5 bases and J by 2 bases. The CDR3 nucleotides are TGTGCCAGCAGTCTATTGGCGGGGGTCACAGATACGCAGTATTTT. It is translated as CASSLLAGVTDTQYF.

The CDR3 sequence is CASSSGQGVAQPQHF. As DNA, the CDR3 is TGTGCCAGCAGCTCGGGACAGGGGGTGGCTCAGCCCCAGCATTTT. The V call is TRBV5-6, the J call TRBJ1-5; 11 bases map to TRBD1. This CDR3 has 15 residues. Germline V gene sequence: CDR1 SGHDT, CDR2 YYEEEE. V lost 3 bases and J lost 6; bases outside the gene matches: 5.